Listed here is a single T cell receptor (beta chain). Its antigen is currently unknown. The sample comes from a study of T-cell reconstitution after alpha-beta-depleted transplantation in children. Study-wide results and caveats: Alpha-beta T cells about two months after transplant reportedly derived from several hundred expanded graft clones. Counts and diversity of T cells one year after transplant came mostly from newly produced T cells. Surviving recipient T cells and thymic progenitors underlay high day-60 TCRbeta diversity in some patients.

The CDR3 totals 12 residues. The V gene end was trimmed by 4 bases and the J gene end by 4 bases; junction bases not matched to a gene: 0. CDR1 is SNHLY and CDR2 is FYNNEI in the germline V gene. Unique molecular identifiers were incorporated into the prepared TCRbeta library. One entry per CDR3 protein results from TCRdb running MiXCR on the PCR reads. The sample consists of about 1,000,000 distinct CDR3 sequences, roughly 31% of them appearing once. The V call is TRBV2, the J call TRBJ1-2; 7 nucleotides match TRBD1. This TCR was sampled from a boy under two years old who had a stem cell transplant for SCID, so the T cells may come from the graft donor. The sequences come from PBMCs, mostly from graft donor cells, collected 360 days after TCRalphabeta/CD19-depleted stem cell transplant. CDR3 in amino acids: CASSGDSYGYTF. The CDR3 nucleotides are TGTGCCAGCAGTGGGGACAGCTATGGCTACACCTTC.